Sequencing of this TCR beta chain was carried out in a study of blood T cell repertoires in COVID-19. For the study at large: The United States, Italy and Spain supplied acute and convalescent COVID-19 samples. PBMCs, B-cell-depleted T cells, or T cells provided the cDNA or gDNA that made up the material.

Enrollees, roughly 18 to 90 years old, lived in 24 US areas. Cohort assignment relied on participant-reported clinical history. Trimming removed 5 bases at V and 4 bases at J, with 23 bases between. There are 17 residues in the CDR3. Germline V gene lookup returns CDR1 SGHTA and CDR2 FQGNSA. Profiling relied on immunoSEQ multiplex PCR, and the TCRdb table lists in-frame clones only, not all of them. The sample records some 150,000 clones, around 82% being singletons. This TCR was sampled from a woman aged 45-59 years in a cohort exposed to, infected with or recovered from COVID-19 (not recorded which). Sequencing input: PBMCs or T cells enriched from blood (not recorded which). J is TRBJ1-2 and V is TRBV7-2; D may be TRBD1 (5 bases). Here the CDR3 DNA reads TGTGCCAGCAGCCCCCAGAATTTTAGACAGAGCCCCTATGGCTACACCTTC. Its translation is CASSPQNFRQSPYGYTF.